The 22 T cell receptor beta chains reported below all come from one sample, sequenced in a study of regulatory T cells in long-lasting Graves disease. The time point was: newly diagnosed GD, antithyroid drugs for less than 3 months. With RNA extracted from PBMCs as input, the TCR library was made. For TCR beta, libraries came from iRepertoire HTBI primers and Arm-PCR of CDR3 regions. TCRdb ran MiXCR on the multiplex PCR reads and lists one entry per CDR3 protein. The top ten clones hold 25% to 30% of a sample with roughly 350,000 distinct CDR3 sequences, 16% of them seen once. These data were likewise used in another study, on T cells in Graves' hyperthyroidism and ophthalmopathy.

Sequenced here: peripheral blood mononuclear cells (PBMCs), sampled at new diagnosis, from a patient treated with antithyroid drugs. The receptor source for this set is a man between 35 and 55 years old with Graves disease.

This clonotype occurred many times. The chain couples TRBV18 to TRBJ1-1, with TRBD1 matching over 9 bases. This CDR3 has 16 residues. Germline V gene sequence: CDR1 KGHSH, CDR2 LQKENI. V lost 2 bases and J lost 2; bases outside the gene matches: 6. As DNA, the CDR3 is TGTGCCAGCTCACCAAGACAGGGGGTGGATAACACTGAAGCTTTCTTT. Translated: CASSPRQGVDNTEAFF.

This clonotype has just a few counts. A much larger clone differs by one base, so this may be a read error. The rearrangement uses TRBV7-2 and TRBJ2-7, with 7 bases aligning to TRBD1. Germline CDR1 reads SGHTA; CDR2 reads FQGNSA. There are 14 residues in the CDR3. CDR3 in amino acids: CASSLTGQAYEQCF. The CDR3, as DNA: TGTGCCAGCAGCTTAACAGGACAGGCCTACGAGCAGTGCTTC.

DNA of the CDR3: TGCGCCAGCAGCCCCGGACAGGGGGCATATTCACCCCTCCACTTT. Translated: CASSPGQGAYSPLHF. The chain joins TRBV5-1 to TRBJ1-6; 11 bases match TRBD1. Germline values: CDR1 SGHRS, CDR2 YFSETQ. CDR3 length: 15 residues. V was pared by 4 bases and J by 8 bases, with 5 bases of the junction left unmatched.

This clonotype was detected many times. The gene calls are TRBV18 and TRBJ2-5, with TRBD2 as a possible D gene (6 bases). CDR1 and CDR2 (germline): KGHSH, LQKENI. Trimming removed 4 bases from V and 3 bases from J, with 15 bases in between. The CDR3 loop spans 15 amino acids. The CDR3 DNA follows: TGTGCCAGCTCACAATCAACGGGGGACGAAGAGACCCAGTACTTC. Protein product: CASSQSTGDEETQYF.

The table lists this clonotype with many counts. V usage is TRBV7-2 and J usage is TRBJ2-1, with a weak D call TRBD2 (6 bases). This CDR3 region has 15 residues. Trimming stripped 5 bases from V and 9 bases from J, with 20 bases between. Germline V gene data show CDR1 as SGHTA and CDR2 as FQGNSA. The CDR3 DNA sequence: TGTGCCAGCAGCCCCGTCGACGGGGGAAAATTTGAGCAGTTCTTC. It translates to CASSPVDGGKFEQFF.

There are many counts of this clonotype. This may stem from a read error, because a much larger clone lies one nucleotide away. The chain links TRBV27 to TRBJ2-7; D is uncertain. The CDR3 loop spans 12 amino acids. The germline gives CDR1 MNHEY, CDR2 SMNVEV (reference sequence). CDR3 DNA sequence: TGTGCCAACAGTTTCCAACGTGGGGAGCAGTACTTC. Protein product: CANSFQRGEQYF.

In this sample, this clonotype turned up many times. The chain links TRBV7-9 to TRBJ2-1; perhaps TRBD2 as D (7 bases). The CDR3 sequence is 15 residues long. CDR1 SEHNR and CDR2 FQNEAQ come from the germline V gene (reference sequence). Deletions cut 0 bases from V and 8 bases from J, with 14 bases between. This CDR3 reads CASSLAGGRGYEQFF. CDR3 DNA: TGTGCCAGCAGCTTAGCCGGGGGGCGCGGCTATGAGCAGTTCTTC.

This clonotype was recorded many times. This chain links TRBV11-2 with TRBJ2-5, with 8 positions matching TRBD1. CDR1 and CDR2 (germline): SGHAT, FQNNGV. The V and J ends lost 5 bases and 5 bases, in that order; junction bases with no gene match: 7. The CDR3 contains 14 residues. The CDR3 coding sequence is TGTGCCAGCAGCGCCCGACAGGGGCGGGAGACCCAGTACTTC. It codes for CASSARQGRETQYF.

In this sample, this clonotype turned up a few times. The rearrangement links TRBV20-1 to TRBJ2-7; possible D gene TRBD2, 5 bases. The CDR3 runs to 12 residues. Trimming removed 8 bases at V and 1 base at J, with 12 bases between. Per the germline V gene, CDR1 is DFQATT and CDR2 is SNEGSKA (reference sequence). Written as DNA, the CDR3 is TGCAGTTATGACGGGGTGTCCTACGAGCAGTACTTC. This gives the protein CSYDGVSYEQYF.

The genes are TRBV12-5 and TRBJ2-1; D remains ambiguous. This CDR3 has 15 residues. V lost 1 base and J 7 bases, leaving 14 bases between the germline ends. Per the germline V gene, CDR1 is LGHNT and CDR2 is FRNRAP. CDR3 amino acids: CASGLGFGGFNEQFF. CDR3 DNA: TGTGCTAGTGGTTTGGGGTTCGGTGGATTTAATGAGCAGTTCTTC.

This clonotype was observed many times. The V call is TRBV10-3, the J call TRBJ2-7, with 7 bases that match TRBD2. CDR3 length: 15 residues. The V and J ends lost 6 bases and 2 bases, in that order; junction bases with no gene match: 10. Per the germline V gene, CDR1 is ENHRY and CDR2 is SYGVKD. The CDR3 is CAISSGTGDAYEQYF. The CDR3, as DNA: TGTGCCATCAGCAGCGGGACTGGCGACGCCTACGAGCAGTACTTC.

This clonotype showed up many times. The chain joins TRBV5-1 to TRBJ2-3; D possibly corresponds to TRBD1 (6 bases). V gave up 2 bases and J gave up 1 base, with 8 bases separating them. In germline, CDR1 is SGHRS, CDR2 YFSETQ. The length of the CDR3 is 14 residues. The CDR3 bases are TGCGCCAGCAGCTTCCCAGGGGGCACAGATACGCAGTATTTT. Its translation is CASSFPGGTDTQYF. The full variable domain, its missing parts supplied by reference TRBV5-1 and TRBJ2-3, is KAGVTQTPRYLIKTRGQQVTLSCSPISGHRSVSWYQQTPGQGLQFLFEYFSETQRNKGNFPGRFSGRQFSNSRSEMNVSTLELGDSALYLCASSFPGGTDTQYFGPGTRLTVL.

Many counts were recorded for this clonotype. The rearrangement joins TRBV5-5 to TRBJ2-7, with 7 bases identical to TRBD1. The V and J ends lost 4 bases and 3 bases, in that order; junction bases with no gene match: 10. CDR3 length equals 15 residues. Germline CDR1 and CDR2: SGHKS and YYEKEE (reference sequence). For the CDR3, the DNA is TGTGCCAGCAGCCCTACGACAGGGTTAGACTACGAGCAGTACTTC. As protein: CASSPTTGLDYEQYF.

This clonotype was detected ten times or more. V usage is TRBV5-1 and J usage is TRBJ2-1; TRBD2 agrees at 14 bases. Germline CDR1 SGHRS, CDR2 YFSETQ. The CDR3 totals 18 residues. After removal of 4 bases from V and 2 bases from J, the junction contained 8 bases not matched to a gene. The CDR3 reads CASSPPGLAGGPYNEQFF. CDR3 nucleotides: TGCGCCAGCAGCCCCCCTGGACTAGCGGGGGGCCCCTACAATGAGCAGTTCTTC.

This clonotype occurred many times. This chain uses TRBV3-1 with TRBJ2-5; D gene uncertain. V lost 0 bases, J lost 6 bases, and 8 bases lay in between. The CDR3 covers 13 residues. CDR1 and CDR2 (germline): LGHDT, YNNKEL (reference sequence). The CDR3 sequence is CASSQDVVQTQYF. The DNA for the CDR3 is TGTGCCAGCAGCCAAGATGTCGTACAGACCCAGTACTTC.

This clonotype showed up many times. This chain uses TRBV27 with TRBJ1-6; TRBD1 aligns across 9 bases. The CDR3 loop spans 17 amino acids. J was trimmed by 4 bases and V by 3 bases; bases with no gene match: 7. Germline CDR1 is MNHEY and CDR2 is SMNVEV (reference sequence). The CDR3 is CASSLHGQGRYNSPLHF. The CDR3 DNA follows: TGTGCCAGCAGTTTGCATGGACAGGGGAGGTATAATTCACCCCTCCACTTT.

This clonotype was seen repeatedly, ten times or more. The rearrangement joins TRBV12-3 or TRBV12-4 to TRBJ1-1; the D gene is possibly TRBD1 (5 bases). The CDR3 runs 14 residues. Trimming took 6 bases from V and 6 from J, leaving 17 bases between them. CDR3 DNA: TGTGCCAGCAGCCCAGACTGGGGAGGGGCTGAAGCTTTCTTT. Amino acids: CASSPDWGGAEAFF.

To note about this clonotype: A much bigger clone sits one base away, suggesting this may be a read error. The rearrangement uses TRBV5-1 and TRBJ2-1, with 7 bases identical to TRBD2. Germline lookup yields CDR1 SGHRS and CDR2 YFSETQ. The CDR3 spans 15 residues. In DNA form, the CDR3 reads TGCGCCGGCAGCCCGAGGACTAGTTCCTACAATGAGCAGTTCTTC. This codes for CAGSPRTSSYNEQFF.

This clonotype was detected a few times. J is TRBJ1-5 and V is TRBV6-2 or TRBV6-3; D is unresolved. The V and J ends lost 4 bases and 0 bases respectively, with 13 bases between them. The CDR3 sequence is 16 residues long. Germline values: CDR1 MNHEY, CDR2 SVGEGT. As DNA, the CDR3 is TGTGCCAGCAGTTCCCCGGAGGGCCTTAGCAATCAGCCCCAGCATTTT. Translating it yields CASSSPEGLSNQPQHF.

This clonotype came up many times. V usage is TRBV7-2 and J usage is TRBJ2-2, with D perhaps given as TRBD1 or TRBD2 (5 bases each). The germline gives CDR1 SGHTA, CDR2 FQGNSA. V was clipped by 3 bases and J by 1 base, with 9 bases between them. This CDR3 is 15 amino acids long. The CDR3, as DNA: TGTGCCAGCAGCTTCTTTGGGGGGAACACCGGGGAGCTGTTTTTT. Its protein product is CASSFFGGNTGELFF.

This clonotype was counted ten times or more. This rearrangement joins TRBV15 to TRBJ2-7; D is unclear. The CDR3 runs to 13 residues. Germline-derived CDR1 and CDR2 are LNHNV and YYDKDF (reference sequence). Trimming cost V 1 base and J 2 bases, with 6 bases left between them. The CDR3 DNA is TGTGCCACCAGCAGAGCCGGTACCTACGAGCAGTACTTC. Its protein product is CATSRAGTYEQYF.

The CDR3 sequence: CASSTRLAEGTDTQYF. The CDR3 DNA sequence: TGTGCCAGCAGTACCCGACTAGCAGAGGGCACAGATACGCAGTATTTT. V is TRBV6-1 and J is TRBJ2-3, with TRBD2 matching over 7 bases. Trimming took 5 bases from V and 1 from J; bases not matched to a gene: 9. The CDR3 length is 16 residues. Per the germline V gene, CDR1 is MNHNS and CDR2 is SASEGT.